One and the same sample provided the 25 T cell receptor beta chains below, sequenced in a study of cytomegalovirus exposure and HLA in healthy donors. It was with 60 Vbeta and 13 Jbeta primers that the PCR ran. Some clones are missing from TCRdb's copy, which holds only in-frame ones; the method was immunoSEQ multiplex PCR. The sample shows 150,000 to 200,000 clones, about 70% of them seen only once. The sample consisted of PBMCs. These receptors originate from a woman aged 18-29 years in good health and CMV-seropositive.

The chain has TRBV27 and TRBJ2-7; D not certain. Looked up from germline, CDR1 is MNHEY and CDR2 is SMNVEV (reference sequence). Trimming took 5 bases from V and 2 from J, leaving 10 bases between them. The CDR3 loop spans 13 amino acids. The DNA of the CDR3 is TGTGCCAGCAGTAGAGATATAACCTACGAGCAGTACTTC. Its translation: CASSRDITYEQYF.

The rearrangement links TRBV7-8 to TRBJ1-5, with TRBD1 identical over 8 bases. The CDR3 length is 18 residues. CDR1 is SGHVS, CDR2 FQNEAQ, per germline. V was clipped by 6 bases and J by 5 bases; unmatched bases: 18. The CDR3 region has the DNA TGTGCCAGCAGTCTGGACAGGGACGAGCCCTTACCCTATCAGCCCCAGCATTTT. This codes for CASSLDRDEPLPYQPQHF.

In its sample, this clone was seen once. This chain joins TRBV7-9 and TRBJ2-3; 10 nucleotides align to TRBD2. The CDR3 covers 19 residues. The V segment lost 4 bases and the J segment 0 bases; nucleotides outside the gene matches: 13. Per germline, CDR1 SEHNR and CDR2 FQNEAQ (reference sequence). In DNA, the CDR3 is TGTGCCAGCAGCTCGCGGCCCTGGACTAGCGGACGAAGCACAGATACGCAGTATTTT. Its translation is CASSSRPWTSGRSTDTQYF.

The table lists this clone with a few counts. The chain combines TRBV11-2 with TRBJ2-2; 11 bases are a match to TRBD2. The CDR3 totals 19 residues. Losses at the gene ends were 1 base for V and 6 bases for J; bases not matched to a gene: 13. CDR1 and CDR2 from the germline V gene are SGHAT and FQNNGV. The CDR3 sequence is CASSLVRLAGGSRPGELFF. The CDR3 DNA sequence: TGTGCCAGCAGCTTAGTACGGCTAGCGGGAGGCTCTAGGCCCGGGGAGCTGTTTTTT.

Note on this clone: An end of the junction does not agree with germline; a read error may underlie this. Other DNA sequences from this sample encode an identical CDR3 as well. The CDR3 is CAISFRDRGLMNTEAFF. The CDR3 bases are TGTGCCATCAGTTTCCGGGACAGGGGTTTAATGAACACTGAGGCTTTCTTT. The genes are TRBV10-3 and TRBJ1-1, with TRBD1 matching 10 bases. CDR1 is ENHRY, CDR2 SYGVKD, per germline. CDR3 length: 17 residues.

A word on this clone: At the DNA level, this CDR3 is encoded by other sequences in the same sample as well. The chain recombines TRBV6-5 with TRBJ1-2, with 7 positions matching TRBD1. The CDR3 runs to 14 residues. V shed 6 bases, J shed 8 bases, and the junction held 12 bases outside the gene matches. CDR1 and CDR2 (germline): MNHEY, SVGAGI. Here the CDR3 DNA reads TGTGCCAGCAGGGGATCGACAGGGAGCGGCGGCTACACCTTC. It encodes CASRGSTGSGGYTF.

The rearrangement uses TRBV27 and TRBJ1-2; D perhaps matches TRBD1 (5 bases). Trimming cost V 4 bases and J 7 bases, with 16 bases left between them. The germline V gene has CDR1 MNHEY and CDR2 SMNVEV (reference sequence). The CDR3 is 14 residues long. The CDR3: CASSSPGRVGGYTF. Here the CDR3 DNA reads TGTGCCAGCAGTTCGCCAGGGAGGGTGGGTGGCTACACCTTC.

Worth noting for this clone: Germline and junction disagree at one end, which may indicate a read error. The rearrangement joins TRBV7-7 to TRBJ2-5; D is ambiguous. Germline CDR1 SSHAT, CDR2 FNYEAQ (reference sequence). This CDR3 comprises 13 residues. The CDR3 DNA sequence: TGTGCTAGCAGCTTAGGGCCTTTGGAGACCCAGTACTTC. It codes for CASSLGPLETQYF.

The rearrangement joins TRBV5-5 to TRBJ2-7; 7 positions agree with TRBD1. CDR3 length equals 15 residues. V trimming: 2 bases; J trimming: 3 bases; junction bases outside the gene matches: 8. Germline V gene data show CDR1 as SGHKS and CDR2 as YYEKEE (reference sequence). The chain's CDR3 is CASSLGQGEYYEQYF. DNA of the CDR3: TGTGCCAGCAGCTTAGGTCAGGGGGAGTACTACGAGCAGTACTTC.

This rearrangement joins TRBV10-1 to TRBJ2-3, with 9 bases matching TRBD2. With 6 bases clipped from V and 0 bases from J, the junction kept 19 bases outside the gene matches. CDR1 is WNHNN and CDR2 is SYGVQD in the germline V gene (reference sequence). The CDR3 covers 20 residues. Written as DNA, the CDR3 is TGCGCCAGCAGACCGAACGAGCGACTAGCGGAGTACCCAAGCACAGATACGCAGTATTTT. It encodes CASRPNERLAEYPSTDTQYF.

The chain recombines TRBV11-2 with TRBJ2-7, with D possibly TRBD1 on 6 matching bases. This CDR3 region has 13 residues. CDR1 is SGHAT, CDR2 FQNNGV, per germline. The V gene lost 11 bases and the J gene lost 4 bases, with 18 bases spanning the gap. CDR3 in amino acids: CAGGVTGLYEQYF. CDR3 bases: TGTGCCGGGGGTGTGACAGGCTTGTACGAGCAGTACTTC.

This chain joins TRBV5-6 and TRBJ2-7; D unresolved. Germline CDR1 reads SGHDT; CDR2 reads YYEEEE. V was cut by 4 bases and J by 2 bases, with 7 bases left in between. This CDR3 has 12 residues. CDR3 sequence reads: CASSVRTYEQYF. CDR3 nucleotides: TGTGCCAGCAGCGTCAGGACCTACGAGCAGTACTTC.

This clone was detected a few times. This chain joins TRBV19 and TRBJ2-7; D possibly corresponds to TRBD2 (6 bases). CDR1 and CDR2 (germline): LNHDA, SQIVND (reference sequence). The CDR3 consists of 13 residues. V was shortened by 5 bases and J by 6 bases, with 14 bases between the two germline ends. The chain's CDR3 is CASSPSGGIEQYF. CDR3 DNA: TGTGCCAGTAGTCCCAGTGGAGGGATCGAGCAGTACTTC.

The count of this clone is one. J is TRBJ2-7 and V is TRBV11-2; 10 nucleotides agree with TRBD1. This CDR3 has 16 residues. Germline-derived CDR1 and CDR2 are SGHAT and FQNNGV. V trimming: 3 bases; J trimming: 2 bases; junction bases outside the gene matches: 7. DNA for the CDR3: TGTGCCAGCAGCTTTTACACCGGGACAGGGGCCTACGAGCAGTACTTC. Amino acid sequence: CASSFYTGTGAYEQYF. The whole variable domain, filled in from reference TRBV11-2 and TRBJ2-7, reads EAGVAQSPRYKIIEKRQSVAFWCNPISGHATLYWYQQILGQGPKLLIQFQNNGVVDDSQLPKDRFSAERLKGVDSTLKIQPAKLEDSAVYLCASSFYTGTGAYEQYFGPGTRLTVT.

The gene calls are TRBV4-2 and TRBJ2-7; no clear D gene. The germline CDR1 and CDR2 sequences are LGHNA and YNFKEQ. This CDR3 region has 14 residues. Deletions cut 5 bases from V and 1 base from J, with 12 bases between. CDR3 in amino acids: CASSAAFGSYEQYF. In nucleotides, the CDR3 is TGTGCCAGCAGCGCCGCTTTCGGGTCCTACGAGCAGTACTTC.

V is TRBV7-8 and J is TRBJ1-2, with 7 bases aligning to TRBD1. J was trimmed by 4 bases and V by 4 bases; bases with no gene match: 3. From germline, CDR1 is SGHVS and CDR2 FQNEAQ. This CDR3 region has 13 residues. The chain's CDR3 is CASSSWDSYGYTF. The CDR3, as DNA: TGTGCCAGCAGCTCCTGGGACAGCTATGGCTACACCTTC.

The V and J genes are TRBV5-6 and TRBJ2-7, with D unclear. This CDR3 has 13 amino acids. The ends were cut back, 4 bases at V and 2 bases at J, with 10 bases in the middle. CDR1 is SGHDT, CDR2 YYEEEE, per germline. CDR3 DNA sequence: TGTGCCAGCAGCCCAGGAAATACCTACGAGCAGTACTTC. Amino acid sequence: CASSPGNTYEQYF.

The V gene is TRBV5-1, the J gene TRBJ2-3; no reliable D call. Germline CDR1 reads SGHRS; CDR2 reads YFSETQ. The CDR3 runs to 13 residues. V was trimmed by 3 bases and J by 0 bases, leaving 5 bases between them. The CDR3, as DNA: TGCGCCAGCAGCTCCTACAGCACAGATACGCAGTATTTT. Encoded protein: CASSSYSTDTQYF.

Only one count was recorded for this clone. The J gene is TRBJ2-7, the V gene TRBV2, with D perhaps TRBD2 (6 bases). Germline CDR1 reads SNHLY; CDR2 reads FYNNEI. The germline V and J ends were trimmed by 8 bases and 3 bases, with 14 bases remaining between them. CDR3 length: 13 amino acids. CDR3 nucleotide sequence: TGTGCCAGCCGACTGACTAGTGACTACGAGCAGTACTTC. This codes for CASRLTSDYEQYF.

This chain joins TRBV29-1 and TRBJ1-1; TRBD1 is a possible D gene (6 bases). Germline-derived CDR1 and CDR2 are SQVTM and ANQGSEA. The CDR3 has 13 amino acids. The V and J ends lost 4 bases and 2 bases respectively, with 11 bases between them. CDR3 in amino acids: CSVGPGDNTEAFF. CDR3 sequence (DNA): TGCAGCGTTGGCCCAGGGGACAACACTGAAGCTTTCTTT.

CDR3 sequence: CASSQGMGAEKLFF. The CDR3 region has the DNA TGCGCCAGCAGCCAAGGGATGGGGGCGGAAAAACTGTTTTTT. The J gene is TRBJ1-4, the V gene TRBV4-1; maybe TRBD1 (6 bases). V gave up 1 base and J gave up 8 bases, with 11 bases separating them. This CDR3 has 14 amino acids. Germline CDR1 MGHRA, CDR2 YSYEKL.

This clone was counted a few times. The rearrangement links TRBV5-8 to TRBJ1-5; a weak D match, TRBD1 (6 bases). V lost 4 bases, J lost 0 bases, and 14 bases lay in between. This CDR3 comprises 16 residues. The V gene's germline CDR1 is SGHTS and CDR2 YDEGEE. The CDR3 sequence is CASSPRQAHSNQPQHF. The DNA of the CDR3 is TGTGCCAGCAGCCCCAGACAGGCTCATAGCAATCAGCCCCAGCATTTT.

About this clone itself: The sample carries other DNA sequences with the same CDR3. V and J are TRBV18 and TRBJ2-5; D may be TRBD1 (5 bases). The CDR3 is made up of 14 amino acids. Germline CDR1 reads KGHSH; CDR2 reads LQKENI. Between the trimmed V and J ends, which lost 0 bases and 1 base, there was a span of 6 bases. Here the CDR3 DNA reads TGTGCCAGCTCACCACCGGGGCTCCAAGAGACCCAGTACTTC. It is translated as CASSPPGLQETQYF.

This clone was observed a handful of times. The chain is built from TRBV5-5 and TRBJ1-1, with D possibly being TRBD1 (6 bases). CDR1 and CDR2 from the germline V gene are SGHKS and YYEKEE (reference sequence). V was shortened by 0 bases and J by 1 base, with 16 bases between the two germline ends. The length of the CDR3 is 17 residues. CDR3 DNA: TGTGCCAGCAGCTTGGATGACACGGGACACCGGAACACTGAAGCTTTCTTT. Amino acids: CASSLDDTGHRNTEAFF.

This clone was counted a single time. The rearrangement uses TRBV6-6 and TRBJ1-1, with TRBD1 matching 7 bases. CDR1 is MNHNY, CDR2 SVGAGI, per germline (reference sequence). V shed 6 bases, J shed 0 bases, and the junction held 4 bases outside the gene matches. The CDR3 totals 14 residues. CDR3 coding DNA: TGTGCCAGCAGACGACAGGGTTTGAACACTGAAGCTTTCTTT. Translated: CASRRQGLNTEAFF.